A single sample is the source of the 15 T cell receptor beta chains below, sequenced in a study of spatial heterogeneity in lung cancer. Described time point: blood at routine non-recurrence follow-up after resection. TCRdb redid the calling of the 5' RACE reads with MiXCR, one entry per CDR3 protein. The repertoire consists of some 10,000 distinct CDR3 sequences, with 20% to 25% occurring once and the leading ten covering roughly two fifths. Sequencing used PBMCs, obtained at follow-up. The receptor source for this set is a male donor with early-stage non-small cell lung cancer.

This clonotype was seen repeatedly, ten times or more. This chain connects TRBV6-5 to TRBJ1-5, with no clear D. Germline lookup yields CDR1 MNHEY and CDR2 SVGAGI. Deletions cut 5 bases from V and 0 bases from J, with 11 bases between. The CDR3 sequence is 15 residues long. For the CDR3, the DNA is TGTGCCAGCAGTGAAAGAGTATATAGCAATCAGCCCCAGCATTTT. This gives the protein CASSERVYSNQPQHF.

Ten or more counts support this clonotype. V gene TRBV5-1 combines with J gene TRBJ2-2, with 7 bases aligning to TRBD1. CDR1 and CDR2 (germline): SGHRS, YFSETQ. The junction had 7 bases not matched to a gene; V was cut back by 8 bases and J by 3 bases. The CDR3 covers 14 residues. The CDR3 region is CASGTARYTGELFF. CDR3 nucleotides: TGCGCCAGTGGGACAGCCCGCTACACCGGGGAGCTGTTTTTT.

This clonotype has a count of ten or more. The CDR3 protein is CASSQVVAYNEQFF. CDR3 nucleotides: TGCGCCAGCAGCCAAGTGGTTGCCTACAATGAGCAGTTCTTC. V gene TRBV4-1 combines with J gene TRBJ2-1; no definite D call. The CDR3 covers 14 residues. Deletions cut 1 base from V and 2 bases from J, with 6 bases between. The V gene's germline CDR1 is MGHRA and CDR2 YSYEKL.

This clonotype was detected a few times. This chain joins TRBV6-5 and TRBJ2-3, with D unclear. V was shortened by 0 bases and J by 4 bases, with 8 bases between the two germline ends. Per germline, CDR1 MNHEY and CDR2 SVGAGI. The CDR3 consists of 14 residues. The CDR3 protein is CASSYSLAADTQYF. DNA of the CDR3: TGTGCCAGCAGTTACTCACTGGCGGCAGATACGCAGTATTTT.

This clonotype was recorded many times. The gene calls are TRBV12-3 or TRBV12-4 and TRBJ1-2; no clear D. This CDR3 comprises 11 residues. The V and J ends lost 6 bases and 5 bases respectively, with 7 bases between them. The CDR3 protein is CASSDRYGYTF. CDR3 coding DNA: TGTGCCAGCAGCGACCGATATGGCTACACCTTC.

At least ten counts were recorded for this clonotype. CDR3 protein: CSAHGGENTEAFF. For the CDR3, the DNA is TGCAGCGCCCACGGGGGCGAGAACACTGAAGCTTTCTTT. J is TRBJ1-1 and V is TRBV29-1, with a weak D call TRBD1 (6 bases). CDR1 and CDR2 (germline): SQVTM, ANQGSEA. V shed 7 bases and J shed 1 base, with 13 bases lying between them. This CDR3 spans 13 amino acids.

This clonotype rates as medium-sized (0.01 to 0.1%). The chain has TRBV28 and TRBJ1-5; D is possibly TRBD1 (5 bases). This CDR3 comprises 13 residues. V was trimmed by 8 bases and J by 6 bases, leaving 14 bases between them. From germline, CDR1 is MDHEN and CDR2 SYDVKM. The CDR3 is CASGHQRGQPQHF. CDR3 nucleotide sequence: TGTGCCAGCGGACACCAGCGGGGTCAGCCCCAGCATTTT. The complete variable domain, with remaining parts taken from reference TRBV28 and TRBJ1-5, reads DVKVTQSSRYLVKRTGEKVFLECVQDMDHENMFWYRQDPGLGLRLIYFSYDVKMKEKGDIPEGYSVSREKKERFSLILESASTNQTSMYLCASGHQRGQPQHFGDGTRLSIL.

By share, this clonotype ranks as medium-sized. This sequence joins TRBV28 and TRBJ1-2, with no clear D. The V gene's germline CDR1 is MDHEN and CDR2 SYDVKM. This CDR3 has 14 amino acids. Trimming cost V 4 bases and J 3 bases, with 12 bases left between them. Here the CDR3 reads CASSYQSRDYGYTF. CDR3 DNA: TGTGCCAGCAGTTATCAAAGTCGGGACTATGGCTACACCTTC.

This chain joins TRBV7-2 and TRBJ2-3, with D tentatively TRBD1 or TRBD2 (5 bases each). Trimming left V 4 bases short and J 1 base short, with 15 bases between. The CDR3 runs 16 residues. Germline V gives CDR1 SGHTA, CDR2 FQGNSA. The chain's CDR3 is CASSSGPNIRTDTQYF. The CDR3 DNA sequence: TGTGCCAGCAGCTCGGGACCAAACATTCGCACAGATACGCAGTATTTT.

V usage is TRBV24-1 and J usage is TRBJ2-1, with 8 bases that match TRBD2. Germline lookup yields CDR1 KGHDR and CDR2 SFDVKD. The trim removed 4 bases at V and 9 bases at J, leaving 7 bases unmatched. The CDR3 runs 14 residues. CDR3 bases: TGTGCCACCAGTGAGCCGGGACTAGACACTGAGCAGTTCTTC. It translates to CATSEPGLDTEQFF.

This rearrangement joins TRBV23-1 to TRBJ2-3; D could derive from TRBD1 or TRBD2 (5 bases each). TRBV23-1 is recorded as an ORF, its role being uncertain. The length of the CDR3 is 17 residues. V was pared by 3 bases and J by 1 base, with 17 bases between. DNA for the CDR3: TGCGCCAGCAGTCACTGGGGATGGGACGGTGGCACAGATACGCAGTATTTT. The encoded protein is CASSHWGWDGGTDTQYF.

This clonotype appeared many times. The chain is built from TRBV28 and TRBJ2-7; D is possibly TRBD1 (5 bases). V was pared by 4 bases and J by 1 base, with 20 bases between. The germline V gene has CDR1 MDHEN and CDR2 SYDVKM. This CDR3 has 17 residues. The DNA for the CDR3 is TGTGCCAGCAGTTCCCCTCAGGGCCTGACCCGGTCCTACGAGCAGTACTTC. It specifies CASSSPQGLTRSYEQYF.

V is TRBV4-3 and J is TRBJ1-6; no firm D call. The CDR3 covers 15 residues. The ends were cut back, 7 bases at V and 6 bases at J, with 16 bases in the middle. The germline V gene encodes CDR1 LGHNA and CDR2 YSLEER. The CDR3 DNA is TGCGCCAGCACCCCATCATCGGGGAGTAATTCACCCCTCCACTTT. Protein sequence: CASTPSSGSNSPLHF.

This clonotype showed up many times. The V and J genes are TRBV11-2 and TRBJ1-3, with TRBD1 matching 7 bases. The CDR3 totals 15 residues. Germline trimming cut 5 bases from V and 0 bases from J; bases unmatched to any gene: 4. Germline CDR1 reads SGHAT; CDR2 reads FQNNGV. The DNA for the CDR3 is TGTGCCAGCAGCATTGGGACAGCCTCTGGAAACACCATATATTTT. Its protein product is CASSIGTASGNTIYF.

This chain connects TRBV27 to TRBJ2-2; D is possibly TRBD2 (5 bases). CDR3 length: 16 amino acids. V dropped 6 bases and J dropped 2 bases, with 16 bases sitting between them. Germline V CDR1 and CDR2: MNHEY, SMNVEV (reference sequence). The CDR3 bases are TGTGCCAGCAGGCGTTCAGCCTCGGGAAACACCGGGGAGCTGTTTTTT. Protein: CASRRSASGNTGELFF.